This T cell receptor (beta chain) is drawn from a study of CD8 T cells in ankylosing spondylitis. V was trimmed by 10 bases and J by 7 bases, leaving 20 bases between them. Germline assignment: CDR1 MDHEN and CDR2 SYDVKM. This CDR3 is 14 amino acids long. TCRdb re-analysed the 5' RACE reads in MiXCR, keeping a single row per CDR3 protein. The table includes a few hundred thousand distinct CDR3 sequences, 15% to 25% detected once. Study-wide results and caveats: In peripheral blood, disease-linked CD8+ clones occurred at relatively low frequencies. Seemingly distinctive of ankylosing spondylitis blood was a TCR beta motif formed by eight highly homologous variants. According to the report, clones linked to the disease were significantly enriched in matched synovial fluid samples taken from ankylosing spondylitis patients. Certain motif variants had earlier appeared in reactive arthritis synovial fluid and blood.

Details on this clonotype: Its antigen is currently unknown.

Sequenced material: blood, either unsorted or a sorted T cell fraction (not recorded which). V usage is TRBV28 and J usage is TRBJ2-4; the D gene could be TRBD1 or TRBD2 (5 bases each). This sequence originates from a male donor with ankylosing spondylitis or in good health (not recorded which). DNA of the CDR3: TGTGCCATCTCTAGGGACGGAATGACGAACATTCAGTACTTC. This translates into CAISRDGMTNIQYF.